The source of this T cell receptor beta chain is a study of cytomegalovirus exposure and HLA in healthy donors. Study-level background: The early release's HLA-typed donors yielded tens of millions of unique TCRs.

It was with 60 Vbeta and 13 Jbeta primers that the PCR ran. The method was immunoSEQ multiplex PCR; TCRdb's version includes in-frame clones alone and lacks a portion of them. The sample contains roughly 160,000 clones, roughly nine tenths of which appear only once. The CDR3 contains 15 residues. CDR1 SGHDT and CDR2 YYEEEE come from the germline V gene. Trimming left V 0 bases short and J 0 bases short, with 9 bases between. This TCR came from a woman in her twenties or thirties in good health and CMV-seronegative. The chain couples TRBV5-6 to TRBJ2-5; a weak D match, TRBD1 (6 bases). The sample consisted of PBMCs. The CDR3 DNA sequence: TGTGCCAGCAGCTTGGTCCAGGGGAACCAAGAGACCCAGTACTTC. Amino acids: CASSLVQGNQETQYF.